This T cell receptor (beta chain) appears in the sequencing data of a study of blood T cell repertoires in COVID-19. Study-wide background: Researchers got acute and convalescent COVID-19 samples from the United States, Italy and Spain. From T cells, B-cell-depleted T cells, or PBMCs came the material, which was cDNA or gDNA.

Authors' methods: From reference gene primer amplification, estimates of nucleated cell counts were derived. Profiling relied on immunoSEQ multiplex PCR, and the TCRdb table lists in-frame clones only, not all of them. The D gene and trimming were derived from the DNA, and the V and J assignments and clone size from that table. The table includes about 150,000 clones, approximately 78% detected once. In this sample, this clone turned up a few times. The source is a man older than 75 with acute or convalescent COVID-19. Sample: peripheral blood.

The CDR3 reads CASSDRRGSREPQHF. As DNA, the CDR3 is TGTGCCAGCAGTGACCGAAGGGGGAGCAGGGAGCCCCAGCATTTT. This chain joins TRBV6-1 and TRBJ1-5; tentatively, D is TRBD1 (6 bases). The CDR3 is made up of 15 amino acids. V lost 3 bases and J 8 bases, leaving 17 bases between the germline ends. Germline V CDR1 and CDR2: MNHNS, SASEGT.